These 27 T cell receptor beta chains share one sample of origin, sequenced in a study of tumor and adjacent non-tumor tissue in lung cancer. The template was RNA from unsorted bulk tissue. Three rounds of nested PCR, following a modified ARM-PCR protocol, produced the TCRbeta library. One entry per CDR3 protein, called by TCRdb with MiXCR from the multiplex PCR reads. The sample includes about 93,000 distinct CDR3 sequences, about 70% of them seen just once. Sequenced input: lung tumor tissue. The receptors come from a man aged 60 to 69 with non-small cell lung cancer.

V usage is TRBV12-3 or TRBV12-4 and J usage is TRBJ1-2, with unresolved D. V dropped 1 base and J dropped 13 bases, with 16 bases sitting between them. The CDR3 is 13 amino acids. For the CDR3, the DNA is TGTGCCAGCAGTTTAGGGGTCTGGTATGACTGCACCTTC. Translating it yields CASSLGVWYDCTF.

A word on this clonotype: A read error may be the cause here, since a much bigger clone is one base away. This chain joins TRBV30 and TRBJ2-2; D possibly corresponds to TRBD2 (9 bases). Germline CDR1 and CDR2: GTSNPN and SVGIG (reference sequence). The CDR3 is made up of 14 amino acids. CDR3 nucleotides: TGTGCCTGGAGTGTCCAGGGGGCTAGCGGGGAGCTGTTATTT. Translation: CAWSVQGASGELLF. Full variable domain (missing parts from reference TRBV30 and TRBJ2-2): SQTIHQWPATLVQPVGSPLSLECTVEGTSNPNLYWYRQAAGRGLQLLFYSVGIGQISSEVPQNLSASRPQDRQFILSSKKLLLSDSGFYLCAWSVQGASGELLFGEGSRLTVL.

In its sample, this clonotype was seen a few times. V usage is TRBV6-5 and J usage is TRBJ2-7, with D perhaps TRBD1 (6 bases). V was pared by 2 bases and J by 2 bases, with 10 bases between. CDR1 and CDR2 (germline): MNHEY, SVGAGI. CDR3 length: 14 amino acids. The chain's CDR3 is CASSYVRGTYEQYF. The CDR3 coding sequence is TGTGCCAGCAGTTACGTGAGGGGGACCTACGAGCAGTACTTC.

As regards this clonotype: Here the CDR3 omits its conserved ending phenylalanine or tryptophan, so a read error is the likely source. In DNA, the CDR3 is TGTGCCAGCAGTTCCCGGACTGGATACAATGAGCAGTTCTTA. Its protein product is CASSSRTGYNEQFL. This chain connects TRBV6-2 or TRBV6-3 to TRBJ2-1; weak D call: TRBD2 (5 bases). Trimming removed 4 bases from V and 4 bases from J, with 11 bases in between. Germline V CDR1 and CDR2: MNHEY, SVGEGT. CDR3 length equals 14 residues.

This clonotype appeared a few times. This may be a read error, as it is one base from a much larger clone. The rearrangement uses TRBV30 and TRBJ2-2; D is unclear. Trimming took 1 base from V and 7 from J, leaving 13 bases between them. Germline V lookup: CDR1 GTSNPN, CDR2 SVGIG (reference sequence). The CDR3 has 14 amino acids. DNA of the CDR3: TGTGCCTGGAGTGCAGAGGCTTCCATCGGGGAGCTGTTTTTT. It yields the protein CAWSAEASIGELFF.

The gene calls are TRBV6-2 or TRBV6-3 and TRBJ2-7; the D is unclear. From germline, CDR1 is MNHEY and CDR2 SVGEGT. CDR3 length: 11 amino acids. Trimming shortened V by 5 bases and J by 4 bases, and 6 bases separated the two germline ends. The CDR3 DNA follows: TGTGCCAGCAGTGATTTTTACGAGCAGTACTTC. Residues: CASSDFYEQYF.

This rearrangement joins TRBV12-3 or TRBV12-4 to TRBJ2-1; TRBD2 matches 9 bases. V trimming: 5 bases; J trimming: 9 bases; junction bases outside the gene matches: 11. The length of the CDR3 is 15 residues. The CDR3 sequence: CASSPVQQAGGEQFF. CDR3 nucleotide sequence: TGTGCCAGCAGTCCAGTACAACAAGCGGGAGGTGAGCAGTTCTTC.

Comments on this clonotype: The junction departs from germline at one end; a sequencing error may be responsible. The chain couples TRBV11-2 to TRBJ2-5; 8 bases map to TRBD2. This CDR3 spans 15 amino acids. Germline assignment: CDR1 SGHAT and CDR2 FQNNGV. CDR3 in DNA: TGTGCTAGCAGTGTAGCGGGATGGGATCTGGAGACCCAGTACTTC. Translation: CASSVAGWDLETQYF.

This clonotype was seen ten or more times. V usage is TRBV20-1 and J usage is TRBJ2-4; D remains unclear. CDR3 size: 13 residues. Per the germline V gene, CDR1 is DFQATT and CDR2 is SNEGSKA (reference sequence). The V and J ends lost 6 bases and 6 bases respectively, with 15 bases between them. The CDR3 region is CSAKTPLGNIQYF. CDR3 bases: TGCAGTGCCAAGACTCCTTTGGGAAACATTCAGTACTTC.

The chain couples TRBV7-9 to TRBJ2-3; 7 bases agree with TRBD1. The last part of the DNA fits TRBJ1-5 better; the J call may be wrong. Per germline, CDR1 SEHNR and CDR2 FQNEAQ (reference sequence). The CDR3 totals 15 residues. CDR3 residues: CASSSRTVGTDTQHF. CDR3 DNA: TGTGCCAGCAGCAGCCGGACGGTCGGGACAGATACGCAGCATTTT.

This clonotype was counted ten times or more. This rearrangement joins TRBV6-5 to TRBJ2-2; maybe TRBD1 (5 bases). The length of the CDR3 is 14 residues. Trimming removed 1 base at V and 4 bases at J, with 7 bases between. Germline CDR1 MNHEY, CDR2 SVGAGI. The CDR3 here is CASSYLQATGELFF. The CDR3 DNA is TGTGCCAGCAGTTACTTACAGGCCACCGGGGAGCTGTTTTTT.

The table lists this clonotype with many counts. At one end the junction does not follow the germline gene, possibly because of a read error. The rearrangement uses TRBV6-2 or TRBV6-3 and TRBJ2-2; maybe TRBD2 (5 bases). From germline, CDR1 is MNHEY and CDR2 SVGEGT. The CDR3 length is 12 residues. DNA of the CDR3: TGTGCCAGCACCAACGGGCCTAGGGAGTTGTTTTTT. Protein product: CASTNGPRELFF.

Concerning this clonotype itself: This may arise from a read error, as a much more abundant clone is one base away. J is TRBJ2-1 and V is TRBV6-2 or TRBV6-3; D possibly corresponds to TRBD2 (6 bases). This CDR3 comprises 15 residues. Germline CDR1 MNHEY, CDR2 SVGEGT. The DNA of the CDR3 is TGTGCCAACAAACCTACCGGGGGAGCTAACAATGATCAGTTCTTC. Residues: CANKPTGGANNDQFF.

In its sample, this clonotype was seen many times. This chain connects TRBV30 to TRBJ2-5; D is ambiguous. The CDR3 covers 12 residues. Germline lookup yields CDR1 GTSNPN and CDR2 SVGIG (reference sequence). V was shortened by 5 bases and J by 1 base, with 8 bases between the two germline ends. The CDR3 coding sequence is TGTGCCTGGGCAGACGGCCAAGAGACCCAGTACTTC. Translating it yields CAWADGQETQYF. The full variable domain, completed using reference TRBV30 and TRBJ2-5, is SQTIHQWPATLVQPVGSPLSLECTVEGTSNPNLYWYRQAAGRGLQLLFYSVGIGQISSEVPQNLSASRPQDRQFILSSKKLLLSDSGFYLCAWADGQETQYFGPGTRLLVL.

Note on this clonotype: One end of the junction varies from germline; a read error may be responsible. The rearrangement links TRBV4-3 to TRBJ2-1, with 7 bases aligning to TRBD1. Germline assignment: CDR1 LGHNA and CDR2 YSLEER. CDR3 length: 15 amino acids. CDR3 sequence (DNA): TGCGCCAGCAGGCAAGAGGGGGCTGGTGGCGATGAGCAGTTCTTC. This sequence encodes CASRQEGAGGDEQFF.

This rearrangement joins TRBV21-1 to TRBJ2-1; TRBD2 is taken as the D call from the table, unchecked against the DNA. TRBV21-1 is a pseudogene. This CDR3 region has 17 residues. CDR3 region: CASSKGSSGSLRNEQFF. CDR3 sequence (DNA): TGTGCCAGCAGCAAAGGGTCTAGTGGGAGTCTGCGCAATGAGCAGTTCTTC.

A word on this clonotype: One end of the junction is discordant with germline, which a read error may explain. The V call is TRBV29-1, the J call TRBJ2-1; 9 positions match TRBD2. CDR1 and CDR2 from the germline V gene are SQVTM and ANQGSEA. This CDR3 comprises 13 residues. This CDR3 is CSETSGLYNERFF. The CDR3 bases are TGCAGCGAGACTAGCGGATTATACAATGAGCGGTTCTTC.

This rearrangement joins TRBV29-1 to TRBJ2-1, with D tentatively TRBD1 or TRBD2 (6 bases each). Trimming shortened V by 5 bases and J by 4 bases, and 18 bases separated the two germline ends. The CDR3 totals 15 residues. Germline values: CDR1 SQVTM, CDR2 ANQGSEA. CDR3 nucleotide sequence: TGCAGCGTTTCGCTAGCGTGGGGGCCATACAATGAGCAGTTCTTC. It is translated as CSVSLAWGPYNEQFF.

This clonotype was counted many times. This chain joins TRBV4-1 and TRBJ2-1; a possible D gene is TRBD2 (5 bases). The CDR3 has 13 amino acids. V was trimmed by 0 bases and J by 7 bases, leaving 7 bases between them. In germline, CDR1 is MGHRA, CDR2 YSYEKL. CDR3 loop: CASSQEPGNEQFF. The DNA for the CDR3 is TGCGCCAGCAGCCAAGAACCGGGAAATGAGCAGTTCTTC.

About this clonotype: A read error may produce the germline difference seen at one junction end. The chain combines TRBV29-1 with TRBJ2-6; D gene unclear. Germline CDR1 reads SQVTM; CDR2 reads ANQGSEA. There are 14 residues in the CDR3. The CDR3 DNA sequence: TGCAGTGTTGGAAAGAACTCTGGGGCCAACGTCCTGACTTTC. It is translated as CSVGKNSGANVLTF.

A few counts support this clonotype. A much larger clone is a single base away; this may be a read error. The chain has TRBV6-6 and TRBJ1-6, with no clear D. Germline CDR1 and CDR2: MNHNY and SVGAGI (reference sequence). CDR3 length: 14 residues. The CDR3 region has the DNA TGTGTCAGTTCCCAACGGGCGACTAATTCACCCCTCCACTTT. Amino acid sequence: CVSSQRATNSPLHF.

With respect to this clonotype: Its ends do not fully match the called genes, so a read error is possible. V and J are TRBV11-2 and TRBJ2-7; 9 bases align to TRBD1. Germline CDR1 and CDR2: SGHAT and FQNNGV. The CDR3 spans 15 residues. The CDR3 bases are TGTGTCAGCGGCTCTCCCCGGGACAGGGCTTGGGAACAGTACTTC. Protein: CVSGSPRDRAWEQYF.

The rearrangement joins TRBV25-1 to TRBJ2-3; TRBD2 is a possible D gene (5 bases). There are 16 residues in the CDR3. Trimming stripped 3 bases from V and 2 bases from J, with 15 bases between. Germline CDR1 is MGHDK and CDR2 is SYGVNS. The CDR3, as DNA: TGTGCCAGCAGTGATCTTGTGACGGAGGACACAGATACGCAGTATTTT. It codes for CASSDLVTEDTDTQYF. The variable domain in full, completed from reference TRBV25-1 and TRBJ2-3, reads EADIYQTPRYLVIGTGKKITLECSQTMGHDKMYWYQQDPGMELHLIHYSYGVNSTEKGDLSSESTVSRIRTEHFPLTLESARPSHTSQYLCASSDLVTEDTDTQYFGPGTRLTVL.

A remark on this clonotype: At one boundary the junction diverges from the germline segment, which might be a read error. The V gene is TRBV7-3, the J gene TRBJ2-7; D perhaps matches TRBD2 (5 bases). Germline values: CDR1 SGHTA, CDR2 FQGTGA. The CDR3 is 14 residues long. The CDR3 DNA follows: TGTGCCAGCAACTTAGGAGGTCGCGGATACGAGCGGTACTTC. Its translation: CASNLGGRGYERYF.

On this clonotype itself: With a much larger clone just one base away, this may be a read error. The gene calls are TRBV11-2 and TRBJ2-1; D could derive from TRBD1 or TRBD2 (6 bases each). CDR1 and CDR2 (germline): SGHAT, FQNNGV. The CDR3 extends over 15 amino acids. CDR3 DNA sequence: TGTGCCAGCAGCTCAGGGGAGGCTTCCTACAATGAGCAGTCCTTC. This sequence encodes CASSSGEASYNEQSF. Using reference TRBV11-2 and TRBJ2-1 for the parts outside the CDR3, the full variable domain is EAGVAQSPRYKIIEKRQSVAFWCNPISGHATLYWYQQILGQGPKLLIQFQNNGVVDDSQLPKDRFSAERLKGVDSTLKIQPAKLEDSAVYLCASSSGEASYNEQSFGPGTRLTVL.

Regarding this clonotype: Here the CDR3 omits its conserved ending phenylalanine or tryptophan, so a read error is the likely source. The V gene is TRBV6-2 or TRBV6-3, the J gene TRBJ1-2, with TRBD1 as a possible D gene (5 bases). The CDR3 sequence is 12 residues long. Germline CDR1 is MNHEY and CDR2 is SVGEGT. The chain's CDR3 is CVSSGRAYGYTL. The CDR3 bases are TGTGTCAGCAGTGGCAGGGCCTATGGCTACACCTTA.

Concerning this clonotype: Since the CDR3 does not end with the conserved phenylalanine or tryptophan, this likely comes from a read error. It is unclear where the CDR3 begins or ends on the DNA, so no DNA is shown, and the CDR3 is as TCRdb lists it. The chain recombines TRBV12-3 or TRBV12-4 with TRBJ2-7; TRBD1, the table's D call, lacks a check against the DNA. Inclusive of both ends, the CDR3 amounts to 14 amino acids. The CDR3 here is CASSLRAIQGEQYL.